What follows is one T cell receptor beta chain and its context. The CDR3 covers 13 residues. Trimming took 4 bases from V and 1 from J, leaving 7 bases between them. CDR1 is ENHRY and CDR2 is SYGVKD in the germline V gene. The table came from immunoSEQ multiplex PCR; TCRdb's copy has only in-frame clones and leaves some out. The sample holds 40,000 to 60,000 clones, about nine tenths seen once. These data belong to a study of T cell changes during pregnancy in multiple sclerosis. The receptor was isolated from a female donor in good health, enrolled as a control in a pregnancy study. The sample here was peripheral blood, taken in the first trimester of pregnancy. The chain links TRBV10-3 to TRBJ1-1; D possibly corresponds to TRBD1 (5 bases). The CDR3 region has the DNA TGTGCCATCAGTGGCAGGGAGAACACTGAAGCTTTCTTT. This translates into CAISGRENTEAFF.